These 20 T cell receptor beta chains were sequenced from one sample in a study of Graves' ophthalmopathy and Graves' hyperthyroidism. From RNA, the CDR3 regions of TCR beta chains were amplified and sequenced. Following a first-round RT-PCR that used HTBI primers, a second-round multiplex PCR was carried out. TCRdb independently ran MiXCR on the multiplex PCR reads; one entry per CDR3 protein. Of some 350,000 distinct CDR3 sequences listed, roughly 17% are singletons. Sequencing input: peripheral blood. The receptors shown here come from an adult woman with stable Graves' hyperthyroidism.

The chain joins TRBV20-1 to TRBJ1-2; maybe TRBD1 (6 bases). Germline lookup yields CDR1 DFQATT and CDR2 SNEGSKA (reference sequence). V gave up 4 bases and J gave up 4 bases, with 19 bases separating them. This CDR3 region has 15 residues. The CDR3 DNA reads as TGCAGTGCTACCCGGGACACGGGGGGATTCTATGGCTACACCTTC. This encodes CSATRDTGGFYGYTF.

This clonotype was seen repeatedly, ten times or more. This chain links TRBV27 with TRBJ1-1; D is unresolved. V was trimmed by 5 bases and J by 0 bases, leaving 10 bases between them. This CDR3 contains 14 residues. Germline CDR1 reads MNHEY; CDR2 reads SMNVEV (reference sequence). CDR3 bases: TGTGCCAGCAGTCCCCACGCGGTGAACACTGAAGCTTTCTTT. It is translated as CASSPHAVNTEAFF.

The CDR3 protein is CASARQPETQYF. The CDR3 DNA is TGTGCCAGCGCGAGACAGCCAGAGACCCAGTACTTC. The chain employs TRBV6-2 or TRBV6-3 and TRBJ2-5; D perhaps matches TRBD1 (5 bases). The CDR3 totals 12 residues. Germline assignment: CDR1 MNHEY and CDR2 SVGEGT. Trimming stripped 8 bases from V and 4 bases from J, with 11 bases between.

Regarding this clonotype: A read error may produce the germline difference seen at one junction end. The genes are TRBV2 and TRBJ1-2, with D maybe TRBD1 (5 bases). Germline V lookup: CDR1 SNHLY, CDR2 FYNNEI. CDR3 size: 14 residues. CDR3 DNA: TGTGTCAGCAGTGGGGGGACCCTATCCTATGGCTACACCTTC. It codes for CVSSGGTLSYGYTF.

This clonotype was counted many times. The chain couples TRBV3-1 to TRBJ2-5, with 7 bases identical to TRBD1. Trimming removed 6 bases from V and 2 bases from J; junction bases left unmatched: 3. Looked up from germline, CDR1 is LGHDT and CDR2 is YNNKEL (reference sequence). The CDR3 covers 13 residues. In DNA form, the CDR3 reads TGTGCCAGCAGGGAGACAGGGCAAGAGACCCAGTACTTC. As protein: CASRETGQETQYF.

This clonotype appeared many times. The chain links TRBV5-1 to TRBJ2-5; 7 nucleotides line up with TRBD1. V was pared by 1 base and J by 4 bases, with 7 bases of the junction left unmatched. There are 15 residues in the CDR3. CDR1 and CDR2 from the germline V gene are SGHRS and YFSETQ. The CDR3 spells CASSLLTGDRETQYF. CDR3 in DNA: TGCGCCAGCAGCTTGCTTACTGGGGACAGAGAGACCCAGTACTTC.

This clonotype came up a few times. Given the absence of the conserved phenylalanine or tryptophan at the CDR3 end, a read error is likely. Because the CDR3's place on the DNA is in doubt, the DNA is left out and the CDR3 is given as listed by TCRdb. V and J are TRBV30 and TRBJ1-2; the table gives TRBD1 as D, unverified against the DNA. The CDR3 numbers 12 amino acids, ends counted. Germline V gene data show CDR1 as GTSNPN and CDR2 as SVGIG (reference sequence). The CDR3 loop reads CAWRRGQGAPLV.

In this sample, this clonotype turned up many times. DNA for the CDR3: TGTGCCATCAGTGAGTGGTCTAGCGGGAACCCTTTATTCGAGCAGTACTTC. It yields the protein CAISEWSSGNPLFEQYF. V usage is TRBV10-3 and J usage is TRBJ2-7; 9 bases fit TRBD2. This CDR3 is 17 amino acids long. CDR1 is ENHRY and CDR2 is SYGVKD in the germline V gene. V lost 1 base and J lost 6; bases outside the gene matches: 13.

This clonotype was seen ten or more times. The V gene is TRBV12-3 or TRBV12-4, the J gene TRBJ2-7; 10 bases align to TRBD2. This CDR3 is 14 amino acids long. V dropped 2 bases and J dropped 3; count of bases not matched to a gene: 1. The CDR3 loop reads CASSLIAGGYEQYF. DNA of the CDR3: TGTGCCAGCAGTTTAATAGCGGGAGGCTACGAGCAGTACTTC.

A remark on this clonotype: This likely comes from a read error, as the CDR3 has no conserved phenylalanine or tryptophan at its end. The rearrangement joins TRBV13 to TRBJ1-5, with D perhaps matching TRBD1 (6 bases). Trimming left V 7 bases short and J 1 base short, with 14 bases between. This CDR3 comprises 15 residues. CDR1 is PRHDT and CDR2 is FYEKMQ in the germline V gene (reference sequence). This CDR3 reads CASTNRQGSNQPQHL. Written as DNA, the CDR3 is TGTGCCAGCACCAACCGGCAGGGGAGCAATCAGCCCCAGCATCTT.

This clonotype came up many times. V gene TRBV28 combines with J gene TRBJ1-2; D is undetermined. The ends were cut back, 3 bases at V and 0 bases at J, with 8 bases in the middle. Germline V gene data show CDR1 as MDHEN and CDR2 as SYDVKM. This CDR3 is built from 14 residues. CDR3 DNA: TGTGCCAGCAGTTTCGGCGGAGCTAACTATGGCTACACCTTC. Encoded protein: CASSFGGANYGYTF.

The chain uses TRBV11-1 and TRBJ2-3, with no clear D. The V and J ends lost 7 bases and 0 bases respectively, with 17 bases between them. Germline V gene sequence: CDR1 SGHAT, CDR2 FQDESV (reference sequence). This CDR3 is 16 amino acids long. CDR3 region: CASTFPTAASTDTQYF. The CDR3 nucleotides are TGTGCCAGCACCTTCCCCACGGCAGCTAGCACAGATACGCAGTATTTT.

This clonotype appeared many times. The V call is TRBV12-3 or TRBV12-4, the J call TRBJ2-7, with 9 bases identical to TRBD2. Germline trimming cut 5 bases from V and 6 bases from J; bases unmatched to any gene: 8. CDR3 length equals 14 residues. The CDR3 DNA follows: TGTGCCAGCAGTATAATAGCGGGAGCCTCCGAGCAGTACTTC. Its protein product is CASSIIAGASEQYF.

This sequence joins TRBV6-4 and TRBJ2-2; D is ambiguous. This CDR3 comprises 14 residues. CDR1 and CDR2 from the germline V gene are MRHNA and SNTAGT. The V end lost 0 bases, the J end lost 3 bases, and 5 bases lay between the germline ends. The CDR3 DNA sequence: TGTGCCAGCAGTGACTCGATCGACACCGGGGAGCTGTTTTTT. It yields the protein CASSDSIDTGELFF.

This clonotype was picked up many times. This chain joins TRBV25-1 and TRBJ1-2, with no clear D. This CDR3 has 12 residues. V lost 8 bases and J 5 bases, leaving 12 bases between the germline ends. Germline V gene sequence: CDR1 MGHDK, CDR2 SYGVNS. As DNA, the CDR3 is TGTGCCAGCTGGGAGCCGGGGTATGGCTACACCTTC. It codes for CASWEPGYGYTF.

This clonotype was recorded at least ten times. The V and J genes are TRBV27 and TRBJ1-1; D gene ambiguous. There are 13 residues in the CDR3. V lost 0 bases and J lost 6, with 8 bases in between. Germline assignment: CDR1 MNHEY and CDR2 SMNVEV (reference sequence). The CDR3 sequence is CASSLSRHAEAFF. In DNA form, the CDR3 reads TGTGCCAGCAGTTTATCGAGGCACGCTGAAGCTTTCTTT.

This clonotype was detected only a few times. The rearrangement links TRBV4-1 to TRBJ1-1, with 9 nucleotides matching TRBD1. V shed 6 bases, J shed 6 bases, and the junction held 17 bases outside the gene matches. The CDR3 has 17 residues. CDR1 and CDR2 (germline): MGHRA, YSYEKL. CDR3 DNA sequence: TGCGCCAGCAGTACCCTCCTACGACAGGGGGATAGGTCTGAAGCTTTCTTT. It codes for CASSTLLRQGDRSEAFF.

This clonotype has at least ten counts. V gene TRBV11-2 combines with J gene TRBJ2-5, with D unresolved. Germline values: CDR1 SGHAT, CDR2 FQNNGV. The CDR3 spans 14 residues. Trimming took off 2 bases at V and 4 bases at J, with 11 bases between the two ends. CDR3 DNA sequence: TGTGCCAGCAGCTTAATGAGGACCGGAGAGACCCAGTACTTC. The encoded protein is CASSLMRTGETQYF.

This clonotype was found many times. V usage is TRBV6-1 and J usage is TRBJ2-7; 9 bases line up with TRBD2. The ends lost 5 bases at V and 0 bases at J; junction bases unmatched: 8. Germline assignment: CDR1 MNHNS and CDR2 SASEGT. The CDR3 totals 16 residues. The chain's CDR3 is CASSRTSDTISYEQYF. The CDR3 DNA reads TGTGCCAGCAGTCGGACTAGCGACACCATCTCCTACGAGCAGTACTTC.

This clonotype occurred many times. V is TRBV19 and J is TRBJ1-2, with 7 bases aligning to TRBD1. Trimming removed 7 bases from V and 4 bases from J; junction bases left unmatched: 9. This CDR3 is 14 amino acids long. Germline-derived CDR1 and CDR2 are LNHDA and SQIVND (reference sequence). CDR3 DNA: TGTGCCAGTACTCCCGGGACAGCGATCTATGGCTACACCTTC. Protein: CASTPGTAIYGYTF. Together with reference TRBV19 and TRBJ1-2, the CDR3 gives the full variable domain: DGGITQSPKYLFRKEGQNVTLSCEQNLNHDAMYWYRQDPGQGLRLIYYSQIVNDFQKGDIAEGYSVSREKKESFPLTVTSAQKNPTAFYLCASTPGTAIYGYTFGSGTRLTVV.